The present entry profiles one T cell receptor (beta chain) with its context. The antigen this receptor binds is unknown. No qualities accompany the bases; no much larger clone lies one base away. These data originate in a study of technical replicates of blood from a few donors (dated by TCRdb to 2016 to 2017). Library preparation was by the immunoSEQ multiplex PCR assay. The table was pulled from immuneACCESS by TCRdb, which kept in-frame rearrangements only. Such tables lose some clones; where checked, under half of the loss comes from unresolved V genes, and the rest has no known cause. In all, the sample holds under 85,000 clones, and 95% to 98% of those were seen once. Of the sample, more than 0.15% is held by the ten largest clones. This clonotype was sampled from a human donor in good health. Sequenced: T cells isolated from PBMCs.

The CDR3 protein is CASSFLGVTDTQYF. The nucleotides read TGTGCCAGCAGTTTTTTGGGAGTGACAGATACGCAGTATTTT. The receptor chain draws on TRBV28 and TRBJ2-3; TRBD2 is a weak D gene call, 5 bases matching. For CDR1 and CDR2, the germline V gene lists MDHEN and SYDVKM. The CDR3 measures 14 amino acids from cysteine to phenylalanine. Only the CDR3 portion is preserved as DNA: 42 bases, with reading frame beginning at the first base. V sheds 3 bases and J sheds 3 bases, leaving 10 bases between their ends.